The rows below give T cell receptor beta chains drawn from one sample of a study of identical twins. MiXCR, run by TCRdb on the 5' RACE reads, gives a single entry per CDR3 protein. The sample consists of around 370,000 distinct CDR3 sequences, roughly 10% of them appearing once. The sample taken for sequencing was naive T cells sorted from blood. These receptors came from a woman between 50 and 59 years old in good health. Each CDR3 is given with its conserved first and last residue. The D gene is left open where the match is weak. Clone size, where shown, is once, few, many, or a class for clones that have expanded.

D gene	clone size	V gene	J gene	CDR3 DNA	CDR3 protein
.	few	TRBV28	TRBJ2-1	TGTGCCAGCACGGTTAGCTCCTACAATGAGCAGTTCTTC	CASTVSSYNEQFF
.	many	TRBV5-1	TRBJ2-1	TGCGCCAGCAGCTGGGGGGACAGCCACTACAATGAGCAGTTCTTC	CASSWGDSHYNEQFF
.	many	TRBV5-1	TRBJ1-4	TGCGCCAGCAGCTTGAAGAGCCCGTTTGCTAAACTGTTTTTT	CASSLKSPFAKLFF
.	many	TRBV4-1	TRBJ1-1	TGCGCCAGCAGCCACAGGGCAGACACTGAAGCTTTCTTT	CASSHRADTEAFF
TRBD1	.	TRBV7-9	TRBJ2-5	TGTGCCAGCAGCACTAAATTAACGGGACAGGGAAAAGAGACCCAGTACTTC	CASSTKLTGQGKETQYF
TRBD1	.	TRBV12-3/TRBV12-4	TRBJ1-1	TGTGCCAGCAGCCTGACAGGGGGCTGGTCTGAAGCTTTCTTT	CASSLTGGWSEAFF
.	.	TRBV5-8	TRBJ2-1	TGTGCCAGCAGCGAAGGTGAGCAGTTCTTC	CASSEGEQFF
TRBD1	.	TRBV5-1	TRBJ2-7	TGCGCCAGCAGCTTGGTGGGGGACAGGGGGTTCGGTGAGCAGTACTTC	CASSLVGDRGFGEQYF
.	few	TRBV11-3	TRBJ2-1	TGTGCCAGCAGCTCGACCGGGACCAACACGGGGGAGCAGTTCTTC	CASSSTGTNTGEQFF
.	many	TRBV29-1	TRBJ2-3	TGCAGCGTTAGGGGAAATACGCAGTATTTT	CSVRGNTQYF
.	few	TRBV28	TRBJ2-7	TGTGCCAGCACCTTGCAAGGGGGTGGGTACGAGCAGTACTTC	CASTLQGGGYEQYF
TRBD1	few	TRBV29-1	TRBJ2-1	TGCAGCGTTGAGCTGACAGGGGGCGCCGGGGATGAGCAGTTCTTC	CSVELTGGAGDEQFF
.	few	TRBV12-3/TRBV12-4	TRBJ2-1	TGTGCCAGCAGTTTTACGGGAGCCGCGGATGAGCAGTTCTTC	CASSFTGAADEQFF
.	.	TRBV7-9	TRBJ2-1	TGTGCCAGCAGCTTAGCGCGCGGATCGAGTGAGCAGTTCTTC	CASSLARGSSEQFF
.	few	TRBV5-1	TRBJ1-2	TGCGCCAGCAGCTTGGCCTCGGGGGGACGGGATGGCTACACCTTC	CASSLASGGRDGYTF
.	few	TRBV24-1	TRBJ2-1	TGTGCCACCAGTGATTTCTCCGGGACCAACCCAAATGAGCAGTTCTTC	CATSDFSGTNPNEQFF
.	few	TRBV12-3/TRBV12-4	TRBJ2-5	TGTGCCAGCAGCGCCCTCCGGGACCACCAAGAGACCCAGTACTTC	CASSALRDHQETQYF
TRBD2	.	TRBV20-1	TRBJ2-7	TGCAGTGCTAGAGATCAATTTATGGCTAGCGGGTCGAGATCCTACGAGCAGTACTTC	CSARDQFMASGSRSYEQYF
.	.	TRBV27	TRBJ1-5	TGTGCCAGCAGGGATCTGGGGAACAATCAGCCCCAGCATTTT	CASRDLGNNQPQHF
TRBD2	many	TRBV27	TRBJ2-1	TGTGCCAGCAGTCCCGGGACTAGCGGGAGGAATGAGCAGTTCTTC	CASSPGTSGRNEQFF
.	many	TRBV5-1	TRBJ1-2	TGCGCCAGCAGCTTGTTGACAGCCTCTGGCTACACCTTC	CASSLLTASGYTF
.	many	TRBV29-1	TRBJ2-2	TGCAGCTGCCGGAGGGCCACCGGGGAGCTGTTTTTT	CSCRRATGELFF
.	many	TRBV5-1	TRBJ2-1	TGCGCCAGCCTACCCAATGAGCAGTTCTTC	CASLPNEQFF
TRBD1	.	TRBV12-3/TRBV12-4	TRBJ1-1	TGTGCCAGCAGTTTCAGGGACAGGGCTGGGGATGAAGCTTTCTTT	CASSFRDRAGDEAFF
.	few	TRBV5-6	TRBJ1-2	TGTGCCAGCAGCTTGGGGCCCTTCTGGCTAGGCACCTTC	CASSLGPFWLGTF
.	few	TRBV4-1	TRBJ2-2	TGCGCCAGCAGCACCCTGGACTCAACGCTCACCGGGGAGCTGTTTTTT	CASSTLDSTLTGELFF
TRBD2	many	TRBV9	TRBJ2-2	TGTGCCAGCAGCGTAGCTTTCGGCGGGAGAATAGCCGGGGAGCTGTTTTTT	CASSVAFGGRIAGELFF
TRBD2	.	TRBV13	TRBJ2-7	TGTGCCAGCAGCTCCGGGACTAGGGACTACGAGCAGTACTTC	CASSSGTRDYEQYF
.	few	TRBV7-3	TRBJ2-7	TGTGCCAGCAGCTTAGGGGACTCCCTTCCCTACGAGCAGTACTTC	CASSLGDSLPYEQYF
TRBD1	many	TRBV4-1	TRBJ1-6	TGCGCCAGCAGCCCAGTGGAGGGACAGGGGAATTCACCCCTCCACTTT	CASSPVEGQGNSPLHF
TRBD1	few	TRBV19	TRBJ2-3	TGTGCCAGCTCCGTGGGCTCCGGACAGGGTTTAAGGGCAGATACGCAGTATTTT	CASSVGSGQGLRADTQYF
TRBD2	few	TRBV5-1	TRBJ2-5	TGCGCCAGCAGCTTGGCCGCCGGGAGGCTGGAGACCCAGTACTTC	CASSLAAGRLETQYF
TRBD2	many	TRBV5-1	TRBJ2-1	TGCGCCAGCAGCTCGGGACTAGCGGGAGGGCCGGGTGAGCAGTTCTTC	CASSSGLAGGPGEQFF